This note documents a single TCR beta chain sequence. This specimen comes from a study of blood T cell repertoires in COVID-19. Overall study: The origin of the acute and convalescent COVID-19 samples was the United States, Italy and Spain. T cells, B-cell-depleted T cells, or PBMCs supplied cDNA or gDNA.

Original analysis: Amplified reference gene primers provided the basis for estimating nucleated cell counts. Method: immunoSEQ multiplex PCR; TCRdb's copy keeps in-frame clones and lacks some. D and trimming were read from the DNA, whereas the V and J calls and clone size are those reported in that table. Of tens of thousands of clones in the sample, under 90% are singletons; the top ten hold 3% to 4%. This CDR3 contains 16 residues. V shed 6 bases and J 4 bases; nucleotides not matched to a gene: 9. Germline V lookup: CDR1 LNHDA, CDR2 SQIVND (reference sequence). The V gene is TRBV19, the J gene TRBJ2-7; TRBD2 aligns across 13 bases. This TCR derives from a woman in her 70s with acute or convalescent COVID-19. Sequenced sample: peripheral blood. CDR3 amino acids: CASSPGTSGKVYEQYF. Here the CDR3 DNA reads TGTGCCAGTAGCCCCGGGACTAGCGGGAAGGTATACGAGCAGTACTTC.